The entry below describes one T cell receptor beta chain. No antigen is known for it. This record comes from a study of cytomegalovirus exposure and HLA in healthy donors. The PCR employed 60 Vbeta primers together with 13 Jbeta primers. Produced via immunoSEQ multiplex PCR; TCRdb's table is partial and in-frame only. The sample has more than 85,000 clones, around 72% seen once. Study results and caveats: Earlier analysis yielded a pattern in which most TCR beta V segments were productive about 90% or about 30% of the time. It has been reported that TCR beta sequences accurately predicted the HLA-A and HLA-B alleles of most subjects.

CDR1 and CDR2 (germline): SQVTM, ANQGSEA. V was shortened by 3 bases and J by 5 bases, with 14 bases between the two germline ends. CDR3 length: 13 amino acids. This clonotype originated in a young man in good health and CMV-seronegative. This chain links TRBV29-1 with TRBJ2-7; D might be TRBD2 (5 bases). Specimen: PBMCs. In DNA, the CDR3 is TGCAGCGTTGAGATTCAGGAGAGGGACGAGCAGTACTTC. It codes for CSVEIQERDEQYF.